A single sample is the source of the 24 T cell receptor beta chains below, sequenced in a study of beta chain features in type 1 diabetes. Study-level results: TCRB CDR3s from Type 1 diabetes patients were moderately but significantly shorter in all four CD4+ subsets.

No antigen has been assigned to these receptors. The authors reverse transcribed all of the isolated RNA, so sequencing captured expressed TCRB transcripts. Measured with immunoSEQ multiplex PCR; TCRdb has only the in-frame clones, and not every one. Of hundreds of thousands of clones listed, roughly 13% were seen once; the top ten hold 0.022%. The sequencing input was naive CD4+ T cells from blood. The receptors stem from a man younger than 35 with type 1 diabetes.

This clone was counted only a few times. This chain uses TRBV5-1 with TRBJ2-5, with TRBD2 matching 9 bases. CDR1 is SGHRS, CDR2 YFSETQ, per germline. After removal of 1 base from V and 5 bases from J, the junction contained 9 bases not matched to a gene. The CDR3 is made up of 16 amino acids. CDR3 amino acids: CASSLQPSGERETQYF. The CDR3 DNA sequence: TGCGCCAGCAGCTTGCAGCCTAGCGGGGAGAGGGAGACCCAGTACTTC.

CDR3 in amino acids: CSVEPGAHDADTQYF. DNA of the CDR3: TGCAGCGTTGAACCAGGGGCACACGACGCAGATACGCAGTATTTT. The chain employs TRBV29-1 and TRBJ2-3; tentatively, D is TRBD1 (6 bases). This CDR3 has 15 amino acids. Trimming shortened V by 2 bases and J by 4 bases, and 16 bases separated the two germline ends. Looked up from germline, CDR1 is SQVTM and CDR2 is ANQGSEA.

This clone was picked up a small number of times. The chain employs TRBV5-4 and TRBJ2-5; the match to TRBD2 covers 12 bases. V shed 2 bases, J shed 1 base, and the junction held 6 bases outside the gene matches. CDR1 is SGHNT, CDR2 YYREEE, per germline (reference sequence). The CDR3 length is 17 residues. CDR3 sequence (DNA): TGTGCCAGCAGCTTTTCTGTGGGACTAGCGGGCCAAGAGACCCAGTACTTC. Its protein is CASSFSVGLAGQETQYF.

The chain links TRBV28 to TRBJ1-1, with a tentative D call TRBD1 (6 bases). The CDR3 sequence is 15 residues long. V was pared by 4 bases and J by 1 base, with 13 bases between. CDR1 MDHEN and CDR2 SYDVKM come from the germline V gene. CDR3 nucleotides: TGTGCCAGCAGTTCCCTGGACAGAGAGAACACTGAAGCTTTCTTT. Protein: CASSSLDRENTEAFF.

The DNA for the CDR3 is TGCGCCAGCACGAAAGCCGGGACAGGGGTCAATGAGCAGTTCTTC. Translating gives CASTKAGTGVNEQFF. The chain employs TRBV5-1 and TRBJ2-1, with TRBD1 identical over 10 bases. Germline CDR1 is SGHRS and CDR2 is YFSETQ. V lost 6 bases and J lost 6; bases outside the gene matches: 9. This CDR3 contains 15 residues.

This clone was seen only a few times. The rearrangement joins TRBV5-1 to TRBJ2-5; the D gene is possibly TRBD1 (5 bases). The V end was cut by 0 bases, the J end by 5 bases, with 14 bases between. CDR3 length: 15 residues. CDR1 is SGHRS, CDR2 YFSETQ, per germline. CDR3 protein: CASSLAGMRVETQYF. The CDR3 DNA reads TGCGCCAGCAGCTTGGCAGGGATGCGTGTTGAGACCCAGTACTTC.

Many counts were recorded for this clone. The V call is TRBV23-1, the J call TRBJ1-6; unclear D gene. TRBV23-1 qualifies as an ORF whose function is uncertain. This CDR3 has 15 amino acids. The ends were cut back, 3 bases at V and 14 bases at J, with 20 bases in the middle. CDR3 protein: CASSHGGLGATALHF. The DNA of the CDR3 is TGCGCCAGCAGTCATGGAGGATTAGGAGCGACGGCCCTCCACTTT.

This clone came up a few times. Other DNA sequences in this sample translate to the same CDR3. V usage is TRBV5-1 and J usage is TRBJ2-5; D is possibly TRBD1 (5 bases). Germline assignment: CDR1 SGHRS and CDR2 YFSETQ. This CDR3 is built from 12 residues. V lost 0 bases and J lost 5, with 5 bases in between. The CDR3 reads CASSLAGETQYF. Written as DNA, the CDR3 is TGCGCCAGCAGCTTGGCAGGGGAGACCCAGTACTTC.

This clone was observed a few times. The rearrangement links TRBV18 to TRBJ1-1; D not resolved. Looked up from germline, CDR1 is KGHSH and CDR2 is LQKENI. Trimming shortened V by 4 bases and J by 1 base, and 10 bases separated the two germline ends. This CDR3 is 14 amino acids long. In DNA, the CDR3 is TGTGCCAGCTCACTGACGGCCTCGAACACTGAAGCTTTCTTT. Translating it yields CASSLTASNTEAFF. Together with reference TRBV18 and TRBJ1-1, the CDR3 gives the full variable domain: NAGVMQNPRHLVRRRGQEARLRCSPMKGHSHVYWYRQLPEEGLKFMVYLQKENIIDESGMPKERFSAEFPKEGPSILRIQQVVRGDSAAYFCASSLTASNTEAFFGQGTRLTVV.

The rearrangement uses TRBV10-3 and TRBJ2-5; D is undetermined. The CDR3 runs to 15 residues. Trimming removed 2 bases from V and 5 bases from J, with 15 bases in between. Germline V lookup: CDR1 ENHRY, CDR2 SYGVKD. Here the CDR3 reads CAISEDGRPGETQYF. DNA of the CDR3: TGTGCCATCAGTGAGGATGGCAGGCCTGGGGAGACCCAGTACTTC.

The chain carries TRBV15 and TRBJ2-7; perhaps D is TRBD1 or TRBD2 (5 bases each). V was trimmed by 0 bases and J by 2 bases, leaving 11 bases between them. The V gene's germline CDR1 is LNHNV and CDR2 YYDKDF (reference sequence). There are 15 residues in the CDR3. CDR3 bases: TGTGCCACCAGCAGAGATCCTCTGGGGGCCTACGAGCAGTACTTC. Translating gives CATSRDPLGAYEQYF.

The chain joins TRBV10-3 to TRBJ1-1, with 9 bases identical to TRBD1. The CDR3 totals 14 residues. CDR1 and CDR2 (germline): ENHRY, SYGVKD. After removal of 4 bases from V and 3 bases from J, the junction contained 3 bases not matched to a gene. The chain's CDR3 is CAISGRQGDTEAFF. CDR3 nucleotide sequence: TGTGCCATCAGTGGAAGACAGGGGGACACTGAAGCTTTCTTT.

This clone was detected only a few times. V gene TRBV10-3 combines with J gene TRBJ2-1, with 7 bases that match TRBD2. The CDR3 consists of 13 residues. Germline V lookup: CDR1 ENHRY, CDR2 SYGVKD. Unmatched junction bases numbered 3, after V lost 7 bases and J lost 3 bases. The CDR3 reads CAITGRDYNEQFF. CDR3 in DNA: TGTGCCATCACGGGGAGGGACTACAATGAGCAGTTCTTC.

The rearrangement links TRBV30 to TRBJ1-1; perhaps TRBD1 as D (5 bases). V lost 3 bases, J lost 3 bases, and 14 bases lay in between. The CDR3 loop spans 14 amino acids. Germline values: CDR1 GTSNPN, CDR2 SVGIG (reference sequence). In nucleotides, the CDR3 is TGTGCCTGGAGACCAGGGTTGATGGACACTGAAGCTTTCTTT. Translating gives CAWRPGLMDTEAFF. The full variable domain, completed using reference TRBV30 and TRBJ1-1, is SQTIHQWPATLVQPVGSPLSLECTVEGTSNPNLYWYRQAAGRGLQLLFYSVGIGQISSEVPQNLSASRPQDRQFILSSKKLLLSDSGFYLCAWRPGLMDTEAFFGQGTRLTVV.

This clone was seen a handful of times. Additional DNA sequences in this sample encode the identical CDR3. This rearrangement joins TRBV29-1 to TRBJ2-3; 7 bases agree with TRBD2. This CDR3 is built from 12 residues. Trimming removed 4 bases from V and 3 bases from J; junction bases left unmatched: 1. Germline V gene data show CDR1 as SQVTM and CDR2 as ANQGSEA. The CDR3 sequence is CSVGGGTDTQYF. The CDR3 nucleotides are TGCAGCGTTGGGGGGGGTACAGATACGCAGTATTTT.

The chain carries TRBV30 and TRBJ1-2; D is undetermined. Trimming took off 7 bases at V and 1 base at J, with 19 bases between the two ends. Germline CDR1 is GTSNPN and CDR2 is SVGIG (reference sequence). This CDR3 is built from 15 residues. CDR3 loop: CASPRGEGNNYGYTF. CDR3 DNA sequence: TGTGCCTCCCCCCGCGGGGAGGGAAATAACTATGGCTACACCTTC.

This clone was recorded a few times. The V gene is TRBV30, the J gene TRBJ2-7; D may be TRBD1 or TRBD2 (5 bases each). There are 13 residues in the CDR3. The germline V gene encodes CDR1 GTSNPN and CDR2 SVGIG (reference sequence). The V end lost 2 bases, the J end lost 7 bases, and 15 bases lay between the germline ends. This CDR3 is CAWSWGTDPEQYF. The DNA of the CDR3 is TGTGCCTGGAGTTGGGGGACGGATCCAGAGCAGTACTTC.

The chain joins TRBV30 to TRBJ2-5, with no clear D. Trimming took off 0 bases at V and 5 bases at J, with 10 bases between the two ends. Germline assignment: CDR1 GTSNPN and CDR2 SVGIG (reference sequence). This CDR3 spans 13 amino acids. CDR3 protein: CAWSVRLLETQYF. The CDR3 coding sequence is TGTGCCTGGAGTGTACGGCTTTTGGAGACCCAGTACTTC. Drawing the rest from reference TRBV30 and TRBJ2-5, the complete variable domain is SQTIHQWPATLVQPVGSPLSLECTVEGTSNPNLYWYRQAAGRGLQLLFYSVGIGQISSEVPQNLSASRPQDRQFILSSKKLLLSDSGFYLCAWSVRLLETQYFGPGTRLLVL.

This clone was seen more than once but under ten times. The rearrangement links TRBV15 to TRBJ1-5; D is perhaps TRBD1 (6 bases). The CDR3 extends over 15 amino acids. The V gene lost 8 bases and the J gene lost 2 bases, with 16 bases spanning the gap. Germline V gives CDR1 LNHNV, CDR2 YYDKDF (reference sequence). CDR3 in amino acids: CATGLGGDGNQPQHF. DNA for the CDR3: TGTGCCACCGGACTCGGGGGCGACGGCAATCAGCCCCAGCATTTT.

The chain carries TRBV6-5 and TRBJ1-1, with D unresolved. Per the germline V gene, CDR1 is MNHEY and CDR2 is SVGAGI. Trimming pared 4 bases from V and 0 bases from J, leaving 6 bases between. The CDR3 runs to 13 residues. This CDR3 is CASSSPLNTEAFF. The CDR3 nucleotides are TGTGCCAGCAGTTCGCCACTGAACACTGAAGCTTTCTTT.

This clone showed up just a few times. The J gene is TRBJ2-7, the V gene TRBV6-1; D may match TRBD1 or TRBD2 (6 bases each). Trimming took off 6 bases at V and 5 bases at J, with 17 bases between the two ends. The CDR3 is made up of 14 amino acids. Germline V CDR1 and CDR2: MNHNS, SASEGT. CDR3 sequence reads: CASRLMTGGDEQYF. The DNA of the CDR3 is TGTGCCAGCAGGCTCATGACAGGAGGGGACGAGCAGTACTTC.

This clone was detected only a few times. The chain links TRBV25-1 to TRBJ2-7, with 8 bases identical to TRBD2. Germline values: CDR1 MGHDK, CDR2 SYGVNS. Trimming cost V 9 bases and J 6 bases; bases outside gene matches: 10. This CDR3 is built from 13 residues. The CDR3 is CASRAGAGLEQYF. CDR3 coding DNA: TGTGCCAGTAGAGCGGGGGCCGGGCTCGAGCAGTACTTC.

In this sample, this clone turned up a few times. The V call is TRBV6-5, the J call TRBJ2-7, with 9 bases lining up with TRBD1. Trimming cost V 4 bases and J 7 bases; bases outside gene matches: 8. The CDR3 is 14 residues long. From germline, CDR1 is MNHEY and CDR2 SVGAGI. The CDR3 region has the DNA TGTGCCAGCAGTTCCACGACAGGGGGGGGAGAGCAGTACTTC. Translating it yields CASSSTTGGGEQYF.

CDR3 nucleotide sequence: TGTGCCAGCAAGAAGCCGGGGGGGCCTGGTTATGAGCAGTTCTTC. Protein: CASKKPGGPGYEQFF. This chain joins TRBV28 and TRBJ2-1; 8 nucleotides match TRBD2. V was clipped by 7 bases and J by 8 bases; unmatched bases: 13. The CDR3 loop spans 15 amino acids. Germline CDR1 reads MDHEN; CDR2 reads SYDVKM.